These 24 T cell receptor beta chains were sequenced from one sample in a study of T cells after posttransplantation cyclophosphamide. The repertoire was sequenced with immunoSEQ multiplex PCR; TCRdb's copy has only in-frame clones and lacks some. This sample comprises 10,000 to 15,000 clones, none seen once only. A marrow graft followed busulfan-fludarabine conditioning, with cyclophosphamide on days +3 and +4. This material consisted of PBMCs, taken after allogeneic stem cell transplant with posttransplant cyclophosphamide. The receptor set was obtained from a female patient aged 40-50 years who received an allogeneic stem cell transplant from an unrelated donor, was CMV-positive, and had acute GVHD only. The graft donor may be the source of some T cells.

This clone appeared many times. The chain joins TRBV21-1 to TRBJ2-2; TRBD1 is the table's D call and was not checked against the DNA. TRBV21-1 is tagged as a pseudogene. The CDR3 loop spans 16 amino acids. CDR3 sequence (DNA): TGTGCCAGCAGCAACCCCAGACAGGGGGACACCGGGGAGCTGTTTTTT. Translation: CASSNPRQGDTGELFF.

This clone showed up many times. The chain carries TRBV6-6 and TRBJ1-1, with 9 positions matching TRBD1. CDR3 length equals 15 residues. Germline-derived CDR1 and CDR2 are MNHNY and SVGAGI (reference sequence). V shed 4 bases, J shed 3 bases, and the junction held 6 bases outside the gene matches. The CDR3 spells CASSSPGQGYTEAFF. The CDR3 nucleotides read TGTGCCAGCAGTTCCCCGGGACAGGGTTACACTGAAGCTTTCTTT.

This clone has ten or more counts. The chain is built from TRBV19 and TRBJ1-1; tentatively, D is TRBD1 (5 bases). CDR3 length: 17 residues. With 4 bases removed from V and 5 bases from J, the gap between germline ends came to 23 bases. Germline CDR1 LNHDA, CDR2 SQIVND (reference sequence). CDR3 coding DNA: TGTGCCAGTAGTACCAATAGTGTGGGGTCCGGGGGGACTGAAGCTTTCTTT. Its protein product is CASSTNSVGSGGTEAFF.

The chain recombines TRBV10-3 with TRBJ2-3, with 12 bases lining up with TRBD2. The trim removed 2 bases at V and 0 bases at J, leaving 15 bases unmatched. The CDR3 runs to 21 residues. In germline, CDR1 is ENHRY, CDR2 SYGVKD. CDR3 sequence reads: CAISEPTGLAGSLISTDTQYF. The CDR3 DNA follows: TGTGCCATCAGTGAGCCCACCGGACTAGCGGGATCCCTTATTAGCACAGATACGCAGTATTTT.

The chain is built from TRBV6-5 and TRBJ2-1; D gene unclear. There are 14 residues in the CDR3. Trimming took off 6 bases at V and 0 bases at J, with 9 bases between the two ends. Germline lookup yields CDR1 MNHEY and CDR2 SVGAGI. CDR3 region: CASRVRSSYNEQFF. In DNA, the CDR3 is TGTGCCAGCAGGGTGAGGAGCTCCTACAATGAGCAGTTCTTC.

This clone was counted at least ten times. The chain joins TRBV29-1 to TRBJ1-1; the match to TRBD1 covers 7 bases. Germline CDR1 is SQVTM and CDR2 is ANQGSEA. V dropped 5 bases and J dropped 0; count of bases not matched to a gene: 3. The CDR3 sequence is 13 residues long. CDR3 sequence (DNA): TGCAGCGTTTGGACAGGAATGAACACTGAAGCTTTCTTT. This translates into CSVWTGMNTEAFF.

This clone was seen at least ten times. The chain joins TRBV6-1 to TRBJ2-5; tentative D call: TRBD1 (6 bases). The CDR3 covers 15 residues. Germline V lookup: CDR1 MNHNS, CDR2 SASEGT. V was shortened by 10 bases and J by 1 base, with 19 bases between the two germline ends. Here the CDR3 reads CANGDLGTFQETQYF. DNA of the CDR3: TGTGCCAACGGTGACCTCGGGACATTCCAAGAGACCCAGTACTTC.

This clone has just a few counts. V usage is TRBV19 and J usage is TRBJ2-1; 10 nucleotides align to TRBD2. Germline V gene sequence: CDR1 LNHDA, CDR2 SQIVND (reference sequence). V was clipped by 1 base and J by 5 bases; unmatched bases: 5. The CDR3 sequence is 16 residues long. CDR3 sequence (DNA): TGTGCCAGTAGTATAGCGGCTAGCGGGAGCCACAATGAGCAGTTCTTC. It specifies CASSIAASGSHNEQFF.

This chain uses TRBV18 with TRBJ2-5; TRBD2 matches at 8 bases. CDR3 length: 16 amino acids. Germline values: CDR1 KGHSH, CDR2 LQKENI. V was pared by 2 bases and J by 5 bases, with 10 bases of the junction left unmatched. The CDR3 DNA follows: TGTGCCAGCTCACCAACCGAGCGGGGGCCCTTGGAGACCCAGTACTTC. This translates into CASSPTERGPLETQYF.

This clone has at least ten counts. The chain is built from TRBV11-2 and TRBJ2-7; D is unclear. The CDR3 length is 14 residues. CDR1 is SGHAT, CDR2 FQNNGV, per germline. V was shortened by 1 base and J by 6 bases, with 13 bases between the two germline ends. The CDR3 sequence: CASSLAFTLGEQYV. The CDR3 region has the DNA TGTGCCAGCAGCTTAGCTTTCACCCTAGGCGAGCAGTACGTC.

This clone was observed a few times. The chain carries TRBV5-1 and TRBJ2-7; 7 positions agree with TRBD2. Germline V gene sequence: CDR1 SGHRS, CDR2 YFSETQ. The CDR3 consists of 14 residues. V lost 4 bases, J lost 3 bases, and 7 bases stayed unmatched. The CDR3 DNA reads TGCGCCAGCAGCATCGGGACGGGGGGCTACGAGCAGTACGTC. Protein sequence: CASSIGTGGYEQYV.

This clone was seen ten or more times. The V gene is TRBV5-1, the J gene TRBJ1-1; 9 positions agree with TRBD1. CDR1 is SGHRS and CDR2 is YFSETQ in the germline V gene. J gave up 4 bases and V 3 bases, and 7 bases lay outside the gene matches. The CDR3 is 15 amino acids. The DNA for the CDR3 is TGCGCCAGCAGCTATGGACAGGGGCGAGGCACTGAAGCTTTCTTT. Translated: CASSYGQGRGTEAFF.

The sample holds a few counts of this clone. V is TRBV4-2 and J is TRBJ2-3; 9 positions match TRBD1. The V gene end was trimmed by 5 bases and the J gene end by 2 bases; junction bases not matched to a gene: 5. The CDR3 is made up of 15 amino acids. The germline V gene encodes CDR1 LGHNA and CDR2 YNFKEQ. The CDR3 DNA reads as TGTGCCAGCAGCTTACGGGACAGGGTCACAGATACGCAGTATTTT. As protein: CASSLRDRVTDTQYF.

This clone was counted a few times. J is TRBJ1-2 and V is TRBV6-5, with D unresolved. This CDR3 has 12 residues. CDR1 is MNHEY, CDR2 SVGAGI, per germline. Trimming cost V 5 bases and J 6 bases, with 10 bases left between them. The CDR3 DNA is TGTGCCAGCAGTCCACGAGGCAATGGCTACACCTTC. Translating it yields CASSPRGNGYTF.

The V gene is TRBV19, the J gene TRBJ1-2; TRBD1 might be the D (5 bases). Per germline, CDR1 LNHDA and CDR2 SQIVND (reference sequence). The CDR3 runs to 14 residues. V gave up 3 bases and J gave up 4 bases, with 12 bases separating them. CDR3 protein: CASSIATGTYGYTF. Written as DNA, the CDR3 is TGTGCCAGTAGTATCGCCACAGGAACCTATGGCTACACCTTC. The whole variable domain, remainder taken from reference TRBV19 and TRBJ1-2, is DGGITQSPKYLFRKEGQNVTLSCEQNLNHDAMYWYRQDPGQGLRLIYYSQIVNDFQKGDIAEGYSVSREKKESFPLTVTSAQKNPTAFYLCASSIATGTYGYTFGSGTRLTVV.

This clone showed up just a few times. This chain connects TRBV4-2 to TRBJ2-1; TRBD2 agrees at 11 bases. CDR3 length: 16 residues. CDR1 LGHNA and CDR2 YNFKEQ come from the germline V gene. V lost 4 bases to trimming and J lost 3 bases; unmatched junction nucleotides: 5. The CDR3, as DNA: TGTGCCAGCAGCCCAATAGCGGGGGGGGTCTACAATGAGCAGTTCTTC. Protein: CASSPIAGGVYNEQFF.

This clone was detected many times. The rearrangement uses TRBV6-1 and TRBJ2-7, with 12 bases aligning to TRBD2. Germline loops: CDR1 MNHNS, CDR2 SASEGT. V shed 2 bases and J 2 bases; nucleotides not matched to a gene: 10. The CDR3 sequence is 18 residues long. The CDR3 spells CASSETLPTSGSTYEQYF. CDR3 in DNA: TGTGCCAGCAGTGAAACCCTGCCGACTAGCGGGAGCACCTACGAGCAGTACTTC.

This clone occurred many times. V and J are TRBV6-7 and TRBJ2-2; D call uncertain. TRBV6-7 is classed as an ORF, of uncertain function. Trimming left V 6 bases short and J 4 bases short, with 15 bases between. CDR3 length: 15 amino acids. The CDR3 bases are TGTGCCAGCAGGCCTCTTCTAGTCACCACCGGGGAGCTGTTTTTT. Translation: CASRPLLVTTGELFF.

Many counts were recorded for this clone. V gene TRBV11-3 combines with J gene TRBJ2-3, with D tentatively TRBD1 (5 bases). In germline, CDR1 is SGHNT, CDR2 YENEEA. V was pared by 6 bases and J by 2 bases, with 18 bases between. CDR3 length equals 16 residues. The CDR3 region is CASSLGLFPDTDTQYF. Written as DNA, the CDR3 is TGTGCCAGCAGTTTGGGGCTCTTTCCTGACACAGATACGCAGTATTTT.

This clone was detected ten times or more. The V call is TRBV5-6, the J call TRBJ1-3; D may be TRBD1 (6 bases). Germline CDR1 SGHDT, CDR2 YYEEEE. Trimming pared 0 bases from V and 2 bases from J, leaving 12 bases between. CDR3 length: 16 amino acids. The CDR3 DNA reads as TGTGCCAGCAGCTTGGGGGGACATGAACCTGGAAACACCATATATTTT. This encodes CASSLGGHEPGNTIYF.

In this sample, this clone turned up many times. The chain links TRBV7-8 to TRBJ2-3; 11 bases map to TRBD2. Germline loops: CDR1 SGHVS, CDR2 FQNEAQ. The CDR3 runs 20 residues. The V and J ends lost 3 bases and 0 bases, in that order; junction bases with no gene match: 14. The CDR3 coding sequence is TGTGCCAGCAGCTTTAACCGGGAATTAGCGGGAGGGACTAGCACAGATACGCAGTATTTT. Protein product: CASSFNRELAGGTSTDTQYF.

In its sample, this clone was seen many times. V and J are TRBV9 and TRBJ2-2; possibly TRBD1 for D (5 bases). V shed 1 base and J shed 4 bases, with 8 bases lying between them. CDR3 length: 14 amino acids. CDR1 is SGDLS and CDR2 is YYNGEE in the germline V gene. The CDR3 region is CASSVKGITGELFF. CDR3 DNA: TGTGCCAGCAGCGTAAAGGGGATCACCGGGGAGCTGTTTTTT.

V is TRBV7-8 and J is TRBJ2-3, with 9 bases that match TRBD1. With V trimmed by 5 bases and J by 2 bases, 8 bases remained unmatched. CDR1 and CDR2 (germline): SGHVS, FQNEAQ. CDR3 length equals 16 residues. CDR3 nucleotides: TGTGCCAGCAGCACCTGGACAGGGGCCCACACAGATACGCAGTATTTT. This codes for CASSTWTGAHTDTQYF.

This clone was seen at least ten times. This chain uses TRBV7-8 with TRBJ1-4; D possibly corresponds to TRBD1 (5 bases). Trimming took 5 bases from V and 5 from J, leaving 15 bases between them. The germline CDR1 and CDR2 sequences are SGHVS and FQNEAQ. This CDR3 has 15 amino acids. This CDR3 reads CASSPRTRLNEKLFF. The CDR3 nucleotides read TGTGCCAGCAGCCCCCGGACACGCTTAAATGAAAAACTGTTTTTT.